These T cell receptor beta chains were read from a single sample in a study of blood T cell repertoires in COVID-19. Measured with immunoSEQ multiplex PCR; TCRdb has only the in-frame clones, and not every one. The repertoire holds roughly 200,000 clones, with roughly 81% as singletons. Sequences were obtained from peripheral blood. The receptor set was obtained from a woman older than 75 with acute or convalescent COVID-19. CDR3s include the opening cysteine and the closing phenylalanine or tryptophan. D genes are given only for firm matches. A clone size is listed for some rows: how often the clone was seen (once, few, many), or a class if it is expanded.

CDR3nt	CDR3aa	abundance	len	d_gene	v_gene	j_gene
TGTGCCAGCAGCTTCCTAGCGGGAGCCTCAGATACGCAGTATTTT	CASSFLAGASDTQYF	NA	15	TRBD2	TRBV7-8	TRBJ2-3
TGTGCCAGCAGCTATACAGGGTCCGCCCCCACAGATACGCAGTATTTT	CASSYTGSAPTDTQYF	NA	16	NA	TRBV5-4	TRBJ2-3
TGTGCCACCAGTGAGACAGGGGGCGGCAATCAGCCCCAGCATTTT	CATSETGGGNQPQHF	NA	15	TRBD1	TRBV24-1	TRBJ1-5
TGTGCCAGCTCACCACCGCCTGGCGGGGAGACCCAGTACTTC	CASSPPPGGETQYF	NA	14	NA	TRBV18	TRBJ2-5
TGTGCCAGCAGCGCACAACCGGGACTCAGCACAGATACGCAGTATTTT	CASSAQPGLSTDTQYF	NA	16	NA	TRBV9	TRBJ2-3
TGTGCCAGCAGCTTAAGGGACACTAGCTATGGCTACACCTTC	CASSLRDTSYGYTF	once	14	NA	TRBV7-2	TRBJ1-2
TGTGCCAGCAGTTACTCGACATGGAGGGGGCGGGACACTGAAGCTTTCTTT	CASSYSTWRGRDTEAFF	NA	17	TRBD1	TRBV6-2/TRBV6-3	TRBJ1-1
TGTGCCAGCAGCCAAGCGGCACAGGGGGTGACCCAGTACTTC	CASSQAAQGVTQYF	NA	14	TRBD1	TRBV3-1/TRBV3-2	TRBJ2-5
TGTGCCAGCACCGTTGGGGGGGGCATCTTGAACACTGAAGCTTTCTTT	CASTVGGGILNTEAFF	NA	16	NA	TRBV6-6	TRBJ1-1
TGCGCCAGCAGCCTAGCCCCGGGCGGAACCACCTACGAGCAGTACTTC	CASSLAPGGTTYEQYF	NA	16	NA	TRBV5-1	TRBJ2-7
TGTGCCAGCAGTTTATTAGCCGGAACCTACGAGCAGTACTTC	CASSLLAGTYEQYF	NA	14	NA	TRBV28	TRBJ2-7
TGCAGCGTTTCTCGGGACACCTACTATGGCTACACCTTC	CSVSRDTYYGYTF	NA	13	NA	TRBV29-1	TRBJ1-2
TGTGCCAGCTCACCGCGACAAACCGGGACAGGACCCTACGAGCAGTACTTC	CASSPRQTGTGPYEQYF	NA	17	TRBD1	TRBV18	TRBJ2-7
TGTGCCAGCAGTTCAGGGATTCCTTCCTACGAGCAGTACTTC	CASSSGIPSYEQYF	NA	14	NA	TRBV6-5	TRBJ2-7
TGTGCCAGCAGCCTTCAACTAGCGGGTGGAACAGATACGCAGTATTTT	CASSLQLAGGTDTQYF	NA	16	TRBD2	TRBV7-9	TRBJ2-3
TGTGCCAGCAGCAAAGTTACTAGCGGGAGTTGTGAGACCCAGTACTTC	CASSKVTSGSCETQYF	many	16	NA	TRBV21-1	TRBJ2-5
TGCGCCAGCAGCGCCCCGGGACAGGGTTCCACCGGGGAGCTGTTTTTT	CASSAPGQGSTGELFF	few	16	TRBD1	TRBV5-1	TRBJ2-2
TGCGCCAGCAGCTTGGAGGCAGGGAACACTGAAGCTTTCTTT	CASSLEAGNTEAFF	NA	14	NA	TRBV5-1	TRBJ1-1
TGTGCCAGCAGTTTCCCGGGACTAGCGGGTACCTACGAGCAGTACTTC	CASSFPGLAGTYEQYF	NA	16	TRBD2	TRBV28	TRBJ2-7
TGCGCCAGCAGCAACTCCGGACTAGCGTCTAGCACAGATACGCAGTATTTT	CASSNSGLASSTDTQYF	NA	17	TRBD2	TRBV5-1	TRBJ2-3
TGTGCCAGTAGTATGGTTATTGTCGGTGCGGGCTATGGCTACACCTTC	CASSMVIVGAGYGYTF	NA	16	NA	TRBV19	TRBJ1-2
TGTGCCAGCAGGTCGACAGGGACCCAAGAGACCCAGTACTTC	CASRSTGTQETQYF	NA	14	TRBD1	TRBV7-9	TRBJ2-5
TGTGCCAGCAGCGAGGGAAATCAGCCCCAGCATTTT	CASSEGNQPQHF	NA	12	NA	TRBV12-3/TRBV12-4	TRBJ1-5
TGTGCCAGCAGCGTGGCAGATTACAATGAGCAGTTCTTC	CASSVADYNEQFF	few	13	NA	TRBV9	TRBJ2-1
TGTGCCAGCTCATCCGTATTGGCGGGAAACACTGAAGCTTTCTTT	CASSSVLAGNTEAFF	few	15	NA	TRBV18	TRBJ1-1
TGTGCCACCCTCCCGGGACAGGGTTCGAAGAAGTTCACCGGGGAGCTGTTTTTT	CATLPGQGSKKFTGELFF	NA	18	NA	TRBV21-1	TRBJ2-2
TGCGCCAGCAGCGCAGACAGGGCCGGGGACATTCAGTACTTC	CASSADRAGDIQYF	NA	14	TRBD1	TRBV5-1	TRBJ2-4
TGTGCCAGCAGCTTAACAGCGGGGGTCCAAGAGACCCAGTACTTC	CASSLTAGVQETQYF	NA	15	TRBD2	TRBV7-9	TRBJ2-5
TGTGCCAGCAGCCCGGGGACTCTCCGGGAGGAAAAACTGTTTTTT	CASSPGTLREEKLFF	NA	15	NA	TRBV6-2/TRBV6-3	TRBJ1-4
TGTGCCAGCAGCTTCTTTTCGACAGGAAACACTGAAGCTTTCTTT	CASSFFSTGNTEAFF	NA	15	NA	TRBV7-2	TRBJ1-1
TGTGCCAGCAGCTCTAGCTCCTATAATTCACCCCTCCACTTT	CASSSSSYNSPLHF	NA	14	NA	TRBV3-1/TRBV3-2	TRBJ1-6
TGTGCCAGCAGTGACACTAGCGGGAGTTCCTACAATGAGCAGTTCTTC	CASSDTSGSSYNEQFF	NA	16	TRBD2	TRBV2	TRBJ2-1
TGTGCCAGCAGCCTCCTCGGAGGGGCGTTGGTCGGCTACACCTTC	CASSLLGGALVGYTF	NA	15	NA	TRBV7-9	TRBJ1-2
TGCGCCAGCTCGGTCGACGGGGTGCAGCCCCAGCATTTT	CASSVDGVQPQHF	NA	13	NA	TRBV10-1	TRBJ1-5
TGCGCCAGCAGCTTCAGTTCCCAAGAGACCCAGTACTTC	CASSFSSQETQYF	once	13	NA	TRBV5-1	TRBJ2-5
TGTGCCAGCAGTATACCTGGAGGATGGGGCTCTGGGGCCAACGTCCTGACTTTC	CASSIPGGWGSGANVLTF	NA	18	NA	TRBV5-6	TRBJ2-6
TGCGCCAGCAGTGAGTCGAGCGGGTCCTACAATGAGCAGTTCTTC	CASSESSGSYNEQFF	NA	15	NA	TRBV10-1	TRBJ2-1
TGTGCCAGCAGCTTAGGTCTATTGACGGGAGGGTACAATGAGCAGTTCTTC	CASSLGLLTGGYNEQFF	NA	17	TRBD2	TRBV7-2	TRBJ2-1
TGTGCCAGCTCAAGACAGGGGGACACTGAAGCTTTCTTT	CASSRQGDTEAFF	NA	13	TRBD1	TRBV18	TRBJ1-1
TGCAGCGTTGAAGATCTGACAGGGGGCGGCGGAAGCTATGAAAAACTGTTTTTT	CSVEDLTGGGGSYEKLFF	few	18	TRBD1	TRBV29-1	TRBJ1-4
TGTGCCACCAGTGTTTCACGGGTGGCTGACACAGATACGCAGTATTTT	CATSVSRVADTDTQYF	NA	16	NA	TRBV24-1	TRBJ2-3
TGTGCCAGAAAAGACAGGGGGCGGCGTTCCGGGGAGCTGTTTTTT	CARKDRGRRSGELFF	NA	15	TRBD1	TRBV6-5	TRBJ2-2
TGTGCCAGCAGTTTAAATTCAGGGGGTGTGCCCTACGAGCAGTACTTC	CASSLNSGGVPYEQYF	NA	16	TRBD1	TRBV28	TRBJ2-7
TGTGCCAGTAGTATAGCGAGACTCCCCGCCCACAATGAGCAGTTCTTC	CASSIARLPAHNEQFF	NA	16	NA	TRBV19	TRBJ2-1
TGCGCCAGCAGCCATTCTGGGGCAGACCAAGAGACCCAGTACTTC	CASSHSGADQETQYF	NA	15	NA	TRBV5-1	TRBJ2-5
TGTGCCAGCGAGCATAGAGCCAAAAACATTCAGTACTTC	CASEHRAKNIQYF	NA	13	NA	TRBV6-5	TRBJ2-4
TGCGCCAGCAGCTTCGGACAGGGCGGCGAAAAACTGTTTTTT	CASSFGQGGEKLFF	NA	14	TRBD1	TRBV5-1	TRBJ1-4
TGTGCCAGCAGGCTAGCGGGAGCAGATACGCAGTATTTT	CASRLAGADTQYF	few	13	TRBD2	TRBV7-9	TRBJ2-3
TGTGCCAGCAGCCCACTGGACAGAAATAATTCACCCCTCCACTTT	CASSPLDRNNSPLHF	NA	15	NA	TRBV4-2	TRBJ1-6
TGCGCCAGCAGCCCTGGGACTAGCGGGAGGGCCTTCTACAATGAGCAGTTCTTC	CASSPGTSGRAFYNEQFF	NA	18	TRBD2	TRBV5-1	TRBJ2-1